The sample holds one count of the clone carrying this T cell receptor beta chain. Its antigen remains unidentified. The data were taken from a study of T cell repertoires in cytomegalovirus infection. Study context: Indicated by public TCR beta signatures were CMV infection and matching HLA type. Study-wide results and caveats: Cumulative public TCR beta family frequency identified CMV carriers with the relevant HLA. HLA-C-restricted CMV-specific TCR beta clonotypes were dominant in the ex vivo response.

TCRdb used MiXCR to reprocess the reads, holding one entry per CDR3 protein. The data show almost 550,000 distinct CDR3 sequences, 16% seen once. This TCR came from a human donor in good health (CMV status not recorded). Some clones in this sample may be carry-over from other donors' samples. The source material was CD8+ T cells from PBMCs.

The CDR3 region is CASSQEMRAGGHNEQFF. CDR3 DNA sequence: TGCGCCAGCAGCCAAGAAATGCGAGCGGGGGGGCACAATGAGCAGTTCTTC. This chain connects TRBV4-1 to TRBJ2-1, with TRBD2 matching 10 bases. Looked up from germline, CDR1 is MGHRA and CDR2 is YSYEKL. The CDR3 sequence is 17 residues long. V gave up 0 bases and J gave up 5 bases; unmatched junction bases: 7.